The table lists the clone carrying this T cell receptor beta chain with many counts. Antigen specificity is unknown. CDR1 SGHRS and CDR2 YFSETQ come from the germline V gene. V was shortened by 3 bases and J by 0 bases, with 9 bases between the two germline ends. There are 14 residues in the CDR3. TCR beta libraries were made by quantitative 5'-RACE with molecular barcodes. One entry per CDR3 protein, called by TCRdb with MiXCR from the 5' RACE reads. The sample records roughly 130,000 distinct CDR3 sequences, about 6.4% being singletons. These data originate in a study of CD8 T cells in ankylosing spondylitis. Regarding the study as a whole: Significantly higher representation of disease-linked clones was reported for matched ankylosing spondylitis synovial fluid. Some motif variants were previously reported in reactive arthritis synovial fluid and blood. A TCR beta motif made of under 10 highly homologous variants seemed typical of ankylosing spondylitis blood.

This sequence was found in a male donor with ankylosing spondylitis or in good health (not recorded which). The V and J genes are TRBV5-1 and TRBJ1-1; D gene uncertain. What was sequenced was blood, either unsorted or a sorted T cell fraction (not recorded which). The CDR3 nucleotides read TGCGCCAGCAGCTATGGACCTTTGAACACTGAAGCTTTCTTT. It encodes CASSYGPLNTEAFF.